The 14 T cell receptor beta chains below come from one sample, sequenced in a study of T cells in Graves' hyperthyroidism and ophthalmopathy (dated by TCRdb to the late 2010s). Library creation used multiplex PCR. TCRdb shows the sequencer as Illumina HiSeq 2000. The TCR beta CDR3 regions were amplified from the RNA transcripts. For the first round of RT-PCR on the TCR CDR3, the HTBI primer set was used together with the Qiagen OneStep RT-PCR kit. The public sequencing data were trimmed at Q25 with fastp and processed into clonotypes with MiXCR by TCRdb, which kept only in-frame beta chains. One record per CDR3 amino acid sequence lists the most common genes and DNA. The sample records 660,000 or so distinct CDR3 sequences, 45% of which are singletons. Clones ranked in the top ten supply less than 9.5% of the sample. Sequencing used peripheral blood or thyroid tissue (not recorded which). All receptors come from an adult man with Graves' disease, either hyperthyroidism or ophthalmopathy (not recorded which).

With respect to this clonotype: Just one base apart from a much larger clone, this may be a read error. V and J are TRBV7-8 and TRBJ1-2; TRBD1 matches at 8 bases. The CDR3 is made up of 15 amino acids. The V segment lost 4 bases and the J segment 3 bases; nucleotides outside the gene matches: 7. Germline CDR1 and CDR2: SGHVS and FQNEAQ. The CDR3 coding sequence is TGTGCCAGCAGCTACCGGGACAGGAAGGACTATGGCTACACCTTC. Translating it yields CASSYRDRKDYGYTF. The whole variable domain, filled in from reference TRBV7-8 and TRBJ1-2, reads GAGVSQSPRYKVAKRGQDVALRCDPISGHVSLFWYQQALGQGPEFLTYFQNEAQLDKSGLPSDRFFAERPEGSVSTLKIQRTQQEDSAVYLCASSYRDRKDYGYTFGSGTRLTVV.

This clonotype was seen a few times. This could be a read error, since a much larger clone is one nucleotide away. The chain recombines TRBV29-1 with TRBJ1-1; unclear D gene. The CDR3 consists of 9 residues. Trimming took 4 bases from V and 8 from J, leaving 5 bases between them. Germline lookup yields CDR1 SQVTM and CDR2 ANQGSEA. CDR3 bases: TGCAGCGTTGTGGGGGAAGCTTTCTTT. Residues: CSVVGEAFF.

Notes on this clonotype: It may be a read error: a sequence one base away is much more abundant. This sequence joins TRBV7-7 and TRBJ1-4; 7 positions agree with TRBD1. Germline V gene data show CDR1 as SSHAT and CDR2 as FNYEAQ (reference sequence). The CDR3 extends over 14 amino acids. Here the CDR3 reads CASGPLTGNEKLFF. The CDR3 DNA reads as TGTGCTAGCGGCCCCCTGACAGGGAATGAAAAACTGTTTTTT.

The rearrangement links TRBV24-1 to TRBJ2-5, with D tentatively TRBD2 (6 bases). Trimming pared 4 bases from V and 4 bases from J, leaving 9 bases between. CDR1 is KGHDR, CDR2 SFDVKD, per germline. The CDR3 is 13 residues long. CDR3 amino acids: CATSETGVETQYF. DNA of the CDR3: TGTGCCACCAGTGAAACGGGGGTAGAGACCCAGTACTTC.

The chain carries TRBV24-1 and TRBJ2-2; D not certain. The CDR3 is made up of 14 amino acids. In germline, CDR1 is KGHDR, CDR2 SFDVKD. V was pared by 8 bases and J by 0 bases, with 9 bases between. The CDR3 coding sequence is TGTGCCACCATGGAACCGTCGAACACCGGGGAGCTGTTTTTT. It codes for CATMEPSNTGELFF.

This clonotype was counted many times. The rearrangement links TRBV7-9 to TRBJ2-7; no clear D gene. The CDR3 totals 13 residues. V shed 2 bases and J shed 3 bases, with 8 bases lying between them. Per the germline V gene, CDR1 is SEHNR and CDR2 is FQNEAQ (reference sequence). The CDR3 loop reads CASSLSYSYEQYF. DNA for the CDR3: TGTGCCAGCAGCTTATCGTACAGCTACGAGCAGTACTTC. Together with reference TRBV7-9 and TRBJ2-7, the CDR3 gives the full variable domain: DTGVSQNPRHKITKRGQNVTFRCDPISEHNRLYWYRQTLGQGPEFLTYFQNEAQLEKSRLLSDRFSAERPKGSFSTLEIQRTEQGDSAMYLCASSLSYSYEQYFGPGTRLTVT.

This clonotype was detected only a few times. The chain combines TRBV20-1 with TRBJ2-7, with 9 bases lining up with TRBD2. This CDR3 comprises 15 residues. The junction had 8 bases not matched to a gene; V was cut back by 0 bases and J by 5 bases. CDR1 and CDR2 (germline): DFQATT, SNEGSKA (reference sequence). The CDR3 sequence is CSARDNASGDHEQYF. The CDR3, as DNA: TGCAGTGCTAGAGATAACGCTAGCGGGGACCACGAGCAGTACTTC.

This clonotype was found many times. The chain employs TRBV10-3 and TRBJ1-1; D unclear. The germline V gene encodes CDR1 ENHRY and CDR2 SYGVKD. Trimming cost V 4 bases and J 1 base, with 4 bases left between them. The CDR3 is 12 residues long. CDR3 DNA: TGTGCCATCAGTGGGCAGAACACTGAAGCTTTCTTT. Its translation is CAISGQNTEAFF.

CDR3 protein: CASSVGSGLAGTSYEQYF. As DNA, the CDR3 is TGTGCCAGCAGCGTCGGATCGGGACTAGCGGGTACCTCCTACGAGCAGTACTTC. V is TRBV9 and J is TRBJ2-7, with 12 positions matching TRBD2. The CDR3 totals 18 residues. Germline assignment: CDR1 SGDLS and CDR2 YYNGEE. Losses at the gene ends were 2 bases for V and 0 bases for J; bases not matched to a gene: 9. The variable domain in full, completed from reference TRBV9 and TRBJ2-7, reads DSGVTQTPKHLITATGQRVTLRCSPRSGDLSVYWYQQSLDQGLQFLIQYYNGEERAKGNILERFSAQQFPDLHSELNLSSLELGDSALYFCASSVGSGLAGTSYEQYFGPGTRLTVT.

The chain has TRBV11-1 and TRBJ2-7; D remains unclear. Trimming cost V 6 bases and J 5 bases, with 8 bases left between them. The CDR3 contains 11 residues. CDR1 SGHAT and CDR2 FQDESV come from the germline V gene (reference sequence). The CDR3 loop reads CASSGPHEQYF. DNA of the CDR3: TGTGCCAGCAGTGGTCCTCACGAGCAGTACTTC.

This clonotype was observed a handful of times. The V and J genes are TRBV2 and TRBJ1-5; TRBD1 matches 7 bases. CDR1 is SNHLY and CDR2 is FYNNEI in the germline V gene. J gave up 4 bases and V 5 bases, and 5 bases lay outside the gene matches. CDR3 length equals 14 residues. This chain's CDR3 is CASSYPQGNQPQHF. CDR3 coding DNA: TGTGCCAGCAGTTACCCACAGGGGAATCAGCCCCAGCATTTT.

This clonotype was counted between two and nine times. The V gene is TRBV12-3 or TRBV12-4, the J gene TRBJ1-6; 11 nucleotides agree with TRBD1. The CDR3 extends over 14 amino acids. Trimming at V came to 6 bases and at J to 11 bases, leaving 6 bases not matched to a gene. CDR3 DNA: TGTGCCAGCAGCCTTCCGGGACAGGGGGCACCCCTCCACTTT. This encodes CASSLPGQGAPLHF.

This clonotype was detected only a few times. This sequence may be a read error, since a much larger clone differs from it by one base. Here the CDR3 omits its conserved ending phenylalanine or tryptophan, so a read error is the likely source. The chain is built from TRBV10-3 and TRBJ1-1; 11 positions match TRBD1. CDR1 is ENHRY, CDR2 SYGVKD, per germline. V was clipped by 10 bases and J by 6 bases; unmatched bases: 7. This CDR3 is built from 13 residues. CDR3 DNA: TGTGCCAGCAGCTTGGGACAGGGGGCTGAAGCTTTCCTT. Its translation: CASSLGQGAEAFL.

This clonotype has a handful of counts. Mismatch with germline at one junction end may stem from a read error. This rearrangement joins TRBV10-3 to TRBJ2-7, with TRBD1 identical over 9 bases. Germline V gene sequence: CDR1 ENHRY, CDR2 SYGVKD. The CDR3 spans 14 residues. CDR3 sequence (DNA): TGTGCCAGCAGTGAACAGGGGGCTCAGGACGAGCAGTACTTC. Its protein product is CASSEQGAQDEQYF.